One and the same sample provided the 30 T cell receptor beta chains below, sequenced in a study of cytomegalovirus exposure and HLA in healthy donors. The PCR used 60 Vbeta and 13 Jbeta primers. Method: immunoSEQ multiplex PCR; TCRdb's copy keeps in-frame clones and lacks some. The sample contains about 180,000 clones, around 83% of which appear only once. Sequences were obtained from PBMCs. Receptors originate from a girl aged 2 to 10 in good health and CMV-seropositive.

The CDR3 loop reads CATSISGGGTGELFF. CDR3 nucleotides: TGTGCCACCAGCATTAGCGGGGGGGGCACCGGGGAGCTGTTTTTT. V is TRBV15 and J is TRBJ2-2; 11 bases are shared with TRBD2. With V trimmed by 4 bases and J by 4 bases, 2 bases remained unmatched. Germline-derived CDR1 and CDR2 are LNHNV and YYDKDF (reference sequence). The CDR3 sequence is 15 residues long.

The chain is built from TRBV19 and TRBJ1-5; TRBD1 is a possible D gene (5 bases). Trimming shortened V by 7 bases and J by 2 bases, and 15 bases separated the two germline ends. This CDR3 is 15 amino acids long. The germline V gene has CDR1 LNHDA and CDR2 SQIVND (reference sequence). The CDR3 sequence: CASTKVGLGNQPQHF. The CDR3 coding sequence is TGTGCCAGTACTAAAGTGGGACTCGGCAATCAGCCCCAGCATTTT.

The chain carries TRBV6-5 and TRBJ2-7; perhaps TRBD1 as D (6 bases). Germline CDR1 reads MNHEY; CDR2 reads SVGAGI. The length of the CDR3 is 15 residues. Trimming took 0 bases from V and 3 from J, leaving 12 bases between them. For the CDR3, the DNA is TGTGCCAGCAGTTACTCTCGAGGGACAAGCTACGAGCAGTACTTC. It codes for CASSYSRGTSYEQYF.

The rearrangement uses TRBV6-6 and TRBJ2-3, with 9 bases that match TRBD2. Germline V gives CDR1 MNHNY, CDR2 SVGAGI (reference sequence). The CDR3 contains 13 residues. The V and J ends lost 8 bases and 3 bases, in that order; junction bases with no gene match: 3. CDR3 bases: TGTGCCAGCGCGCTAGCGGGAACAGATACGCAGTATTTT. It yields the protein CASALAGTDTQYF.

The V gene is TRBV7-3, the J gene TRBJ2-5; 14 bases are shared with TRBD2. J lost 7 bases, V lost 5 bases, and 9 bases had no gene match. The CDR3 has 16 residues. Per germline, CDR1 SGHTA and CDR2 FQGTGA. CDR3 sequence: CASSMGTSGSLGTQYF. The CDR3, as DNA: TGTGCCAGCAGCATGGGGACTAGCGGGAGTCTTGGGACCCAGTACTTC.

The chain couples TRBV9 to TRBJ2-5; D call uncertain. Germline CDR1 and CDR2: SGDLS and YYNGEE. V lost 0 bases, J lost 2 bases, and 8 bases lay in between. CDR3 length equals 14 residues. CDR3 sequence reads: CASSVGSRQETQYF. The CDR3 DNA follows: TGTGCCAGCAGCGTAGGTAGTCGTCAAGAGACCCAGTACTTC.

CDR3 region: CASSLYTNNEQFF. CDR3 DNA sequence: TGTGCCAGCAGCTTATACACTAACAATGAGCAGTTCTTC. V gene TRBV11-3 combines with J gene TRBJ2-1; D is undetermined. CDR1 is SGHNT and CDR2 is YENEEA in the germline V gene. V lost 2 bases and J 5 bases, leaving 7 bases between the germline ends. The CDR3 sequence is 13 residues long.

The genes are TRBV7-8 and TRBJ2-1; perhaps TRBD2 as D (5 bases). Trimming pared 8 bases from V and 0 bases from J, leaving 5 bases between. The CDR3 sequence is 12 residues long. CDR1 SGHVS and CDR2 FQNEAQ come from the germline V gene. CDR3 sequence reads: CASGSSYNEQFF. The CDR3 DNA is TGTGCCAGCGGGAGCTCCTACAATGAGCAGTTCTTC.

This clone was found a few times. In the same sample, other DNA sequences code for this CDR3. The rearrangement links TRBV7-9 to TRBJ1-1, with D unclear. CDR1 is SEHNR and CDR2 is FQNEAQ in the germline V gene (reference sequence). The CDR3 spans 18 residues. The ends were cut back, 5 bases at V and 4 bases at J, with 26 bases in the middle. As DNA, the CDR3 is TGTGCCAGCAGCACTAATCCACTAAATTCGCGTCTGGGCACTGAAGCTTTCTTT. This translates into CASSTNPLNSRLGTEAFF.

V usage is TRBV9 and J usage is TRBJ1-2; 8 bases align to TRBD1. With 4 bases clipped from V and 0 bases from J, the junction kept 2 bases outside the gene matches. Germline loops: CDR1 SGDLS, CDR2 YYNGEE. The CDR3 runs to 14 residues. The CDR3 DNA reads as TGTGCCAGCAGCCCACAGGGGGCTAACTATGGCTACACCTTC. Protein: CASSPQGANYGYTF.

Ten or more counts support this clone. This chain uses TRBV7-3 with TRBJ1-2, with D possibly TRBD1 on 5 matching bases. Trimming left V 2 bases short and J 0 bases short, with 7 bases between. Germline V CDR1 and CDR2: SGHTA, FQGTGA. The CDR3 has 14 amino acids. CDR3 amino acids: CASSLGATNYGYTF. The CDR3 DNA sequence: TGTGCCAGCAGCTTAGGGGCGACTAACTATGGCTACACCTTC.

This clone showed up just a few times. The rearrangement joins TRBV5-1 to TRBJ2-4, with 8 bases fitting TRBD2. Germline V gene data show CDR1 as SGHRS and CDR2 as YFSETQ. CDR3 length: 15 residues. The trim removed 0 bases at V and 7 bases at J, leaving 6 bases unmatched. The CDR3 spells CASSLGTGGLNIQYF. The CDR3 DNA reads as TGCGCCAGCAGCTTGGGTACGGGAGGGTTGAACATTCAGTACTTC.

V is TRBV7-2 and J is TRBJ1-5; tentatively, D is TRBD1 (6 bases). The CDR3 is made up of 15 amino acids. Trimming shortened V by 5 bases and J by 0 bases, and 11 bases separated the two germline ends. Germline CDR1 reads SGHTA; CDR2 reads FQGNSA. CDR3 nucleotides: TGTGCCAGCAGCGTACAGGGCAATAGCAATCAGCCCCAGCATTTT. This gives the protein CASSVQGNSNQPQHF.

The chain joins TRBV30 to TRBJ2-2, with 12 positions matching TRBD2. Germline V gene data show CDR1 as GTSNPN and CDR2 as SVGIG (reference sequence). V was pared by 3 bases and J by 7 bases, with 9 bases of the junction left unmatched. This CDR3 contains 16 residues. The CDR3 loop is CAWSGRTSGKGGELFF. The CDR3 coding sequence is TGTGCCTGGAGCGGGAGGACTAGCGGGAAAGGCGGGGAGCTGTTTTTT.

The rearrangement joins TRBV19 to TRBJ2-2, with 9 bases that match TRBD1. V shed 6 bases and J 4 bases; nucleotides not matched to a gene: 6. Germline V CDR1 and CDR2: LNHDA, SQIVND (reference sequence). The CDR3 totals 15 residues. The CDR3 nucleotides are TGTGCCAGTAGACCCGGGACAGGGAGCACCGGGGAGCTGTTTTTT. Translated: CASRPGTGSTGELFF.

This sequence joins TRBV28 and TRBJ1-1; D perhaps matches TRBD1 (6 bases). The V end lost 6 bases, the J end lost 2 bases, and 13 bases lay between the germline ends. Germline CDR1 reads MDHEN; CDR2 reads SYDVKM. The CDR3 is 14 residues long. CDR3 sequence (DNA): TGTGCCAGCAGAAGGGACACTCCTAACACTGAAGCTTTCTTT. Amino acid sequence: CASRRDTPNTEAFF.

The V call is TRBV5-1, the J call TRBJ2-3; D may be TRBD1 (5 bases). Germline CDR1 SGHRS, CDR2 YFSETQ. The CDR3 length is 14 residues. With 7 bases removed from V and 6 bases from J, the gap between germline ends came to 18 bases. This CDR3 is CASWGLHTTDTQYF. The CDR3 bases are TGCGCCAGCTGGGGCCTTCACACCACGGATACGCAGTATTTT. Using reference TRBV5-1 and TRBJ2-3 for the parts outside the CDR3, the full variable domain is KAGVTQTPRYLIKTRGQQVTLSCSPISGHRSVSWYQQTPGQGLQFLFEYFSETQRNKGNFPGRFSGRQFSNSRSEMNVSTLELGDSALYLCASWGLHTTDTQYFGPGTRLTVL.

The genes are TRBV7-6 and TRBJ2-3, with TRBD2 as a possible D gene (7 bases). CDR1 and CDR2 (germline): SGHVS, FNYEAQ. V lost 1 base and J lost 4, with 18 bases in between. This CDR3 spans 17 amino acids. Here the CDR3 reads CASSLGRWGGQPDTQYF. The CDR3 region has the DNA TGTGCCAGCAGCTTAGGGAGGTGGGGGGGCCAACCAGATACGCAGTATTTT.

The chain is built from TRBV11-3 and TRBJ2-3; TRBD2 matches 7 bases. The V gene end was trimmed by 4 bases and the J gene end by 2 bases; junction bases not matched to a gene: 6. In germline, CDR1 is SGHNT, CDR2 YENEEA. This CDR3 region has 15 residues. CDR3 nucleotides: TGTGCCAGCAGCTCCCGAGCGGGGACCACAGATACGCAGTATTTT. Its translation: CASSSRAGTTDTQYF.

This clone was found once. The CDR3 region has the DNA TGTGCCAGCAGCTTGGCGGGGAACTATGGCTACACCTTC. It translates to CASSLAGNYGYTF. The chain uses TRBV5-4 and TRBJ1-2, with unresolved D. V dropped 0 bases and J dropped 2 bases, with 5 bases sitting between them. The germline V gene has CDR1 SGHNT and CDR2 YYREEE (reference sequence). The CDR3 spans 13 residues.

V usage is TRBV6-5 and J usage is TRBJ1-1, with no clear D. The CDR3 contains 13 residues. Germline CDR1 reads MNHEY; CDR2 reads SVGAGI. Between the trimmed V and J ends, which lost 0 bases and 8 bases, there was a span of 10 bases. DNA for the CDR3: TGTGCCAGCAGTTACTCTCCCCGTTTAGAAGCTTTCTTT. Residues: CASSYSPRLEAFF.

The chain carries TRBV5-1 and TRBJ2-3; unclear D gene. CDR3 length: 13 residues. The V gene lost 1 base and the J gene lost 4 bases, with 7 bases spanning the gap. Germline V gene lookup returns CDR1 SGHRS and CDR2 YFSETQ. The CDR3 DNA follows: TGCGCCAGCAGCTTGTGGAGCCCAGATACGCAGTATTTT. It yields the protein CASSLWSPDTQYF.

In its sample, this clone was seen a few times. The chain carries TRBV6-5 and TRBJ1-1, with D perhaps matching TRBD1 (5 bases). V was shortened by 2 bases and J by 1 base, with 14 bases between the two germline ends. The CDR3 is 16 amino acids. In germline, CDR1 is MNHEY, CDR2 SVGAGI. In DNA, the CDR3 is TGTGCCAGCAGTTACGTGGCAGGGAAATGGAACACTGAAGCTTTCTTT. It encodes CASSYVAGKWNTEAFF.

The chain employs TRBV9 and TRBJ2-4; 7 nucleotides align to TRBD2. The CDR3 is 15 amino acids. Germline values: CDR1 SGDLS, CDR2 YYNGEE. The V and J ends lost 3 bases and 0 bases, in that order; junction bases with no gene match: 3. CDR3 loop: CASSGGGVAKNIQYF. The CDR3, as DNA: TGTGCCAGCAGCGGGGGGGGAGTAGCCAAAAACATTCAGTACTTC. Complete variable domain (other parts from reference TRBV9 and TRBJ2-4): DSGVTQTPKHLITATGQRVTLRCSPRSGDLSVYWYQQSLDQGLQFLIQYYNGEERAKGNILERFSAQQFPDLHSELNLSSLELGDSALYFCASSGGGVAKNIQYFGAGTRLSVL.

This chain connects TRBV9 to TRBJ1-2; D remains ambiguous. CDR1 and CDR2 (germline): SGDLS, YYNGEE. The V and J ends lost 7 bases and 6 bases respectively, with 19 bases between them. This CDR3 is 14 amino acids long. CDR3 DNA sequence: TGTGCCAGCGTCCGTTTATCACCGGTGGATGGCTACACCTTC. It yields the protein CASVRLSPVDGYTF.

DNA for the CDR3: TGTGCCCGACGGACTAGCGGTAGCTCCTACAATGAGCAGTTCTTC. Its translation: CARRTSGSSYNEQFF. The chain has TRBV21-1 and TRBJ2-1; the table calls TRBD2, which could not be checked here. TRBV21-1 represents a pseudogene. The CDR3 consists of 15 residues.

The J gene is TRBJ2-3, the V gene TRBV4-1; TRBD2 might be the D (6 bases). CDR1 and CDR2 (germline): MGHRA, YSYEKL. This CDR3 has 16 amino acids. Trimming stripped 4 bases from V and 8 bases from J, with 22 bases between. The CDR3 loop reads CASSPSELAGLGTQYF. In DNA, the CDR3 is TGCGCCAGCAGCCCCTCTGAACTAGCCGGATTGGGTACGCAGTATTTT.

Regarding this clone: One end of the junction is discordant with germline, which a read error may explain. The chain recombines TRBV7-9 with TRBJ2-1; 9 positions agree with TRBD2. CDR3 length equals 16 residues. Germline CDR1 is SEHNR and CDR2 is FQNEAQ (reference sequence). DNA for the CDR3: TGTTCCAGCAGCCATAGCGGGAGCTTCCAGTACAATGAGCAGTTCTTC. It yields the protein CSSSHSGSFQYNEQFF.

Here the CDR3 DNA reads TGTGCCAGCAGTGAAGCGCGAGGGCGGACAGGGTTACAGGATACGCAGTATTTT. Protein product: CASSEARGRTGLQDTQYF. This sequence joins TRBV2 and TRBJ2-3; 8 bases fit TRBD1. Losses at the gene ends were 0 bases for V and 6 bases for J; bases not matched to a gene: 14. The CDR3 covers 18 residues. CDR1 SNHLY and CDR2 FYNNEI come from the germline V gene. Supplemented by reference TRBV2 and TRBJ2-3, the full variable domain reads EPEVTQTPSHQVTQMGQEVILRCVPISNHLYFYWYRQILGQKVEFLVSFYNNEISEKSEIFDDQFSVERPDGSNFTLKIRSTKLEDSAMYFCASSEARGRTGLQDTQYFGPGTRLTVL.

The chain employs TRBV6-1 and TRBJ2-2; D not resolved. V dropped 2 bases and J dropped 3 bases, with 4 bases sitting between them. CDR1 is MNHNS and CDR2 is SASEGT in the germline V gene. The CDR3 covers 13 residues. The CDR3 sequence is CASSERHTGELFF. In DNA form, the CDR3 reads TGTGCCAGCAGTGAACGTCACACCGGGGAGCTGTTTTTT.